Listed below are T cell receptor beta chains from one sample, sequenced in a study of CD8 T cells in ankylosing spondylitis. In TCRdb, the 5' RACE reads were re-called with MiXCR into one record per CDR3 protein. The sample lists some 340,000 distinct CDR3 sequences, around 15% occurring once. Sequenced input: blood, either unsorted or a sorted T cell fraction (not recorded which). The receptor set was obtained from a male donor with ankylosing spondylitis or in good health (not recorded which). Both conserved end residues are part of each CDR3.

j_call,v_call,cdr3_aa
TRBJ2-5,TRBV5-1,CASSSGTTINGETQYF
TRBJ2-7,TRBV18,CASSLPTGENPYEQYF
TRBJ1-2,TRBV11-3,CASSWTAGDYGYTF
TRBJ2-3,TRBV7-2,CASALGLTLITDTQYF
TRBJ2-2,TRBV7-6,CASSAPGLLGGELFF
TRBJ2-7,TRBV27,CASSVRVTYEQYF
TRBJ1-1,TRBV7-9,CASSLPSKKNEAFF
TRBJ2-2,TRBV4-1,CASSQGTYYTGELFF
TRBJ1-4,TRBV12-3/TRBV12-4,CASSSNRVGATNEKLFF
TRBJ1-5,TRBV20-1,CSAREKTGGHQPQHF
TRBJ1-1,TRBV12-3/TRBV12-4,CASRETGGGTEAFF
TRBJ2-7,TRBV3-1,CASSQEGLNYEQYF
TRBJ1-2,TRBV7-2,CASRRIDREGGYTF
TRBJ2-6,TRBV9,CASSVGQTGANVLTF
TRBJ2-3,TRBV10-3,CAISGKTSGSTDTQYF
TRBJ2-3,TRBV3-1,CASSRPSGGQDTQYF
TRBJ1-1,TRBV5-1,CASSLGVLNTEAFF
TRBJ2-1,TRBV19,CSSGYYNEQFF
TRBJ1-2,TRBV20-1,CSARGQGASGYTF
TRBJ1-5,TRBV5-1,CASSPGGTDQPQHF
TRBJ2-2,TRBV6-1,CASSEAFGGVTGELFF
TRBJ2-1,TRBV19,CASSIQLAGNEQFF
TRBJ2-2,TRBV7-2,CASSPMKGGGELFF
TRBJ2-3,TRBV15,CATSRSGGTGEDTQYF
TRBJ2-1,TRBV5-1,CASSYQGDSYNEQFF
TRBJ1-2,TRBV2,CASSILDYGYTF
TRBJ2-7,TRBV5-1,CASSLIAGEVSEQYF
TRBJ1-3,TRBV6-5,CASSSLTYPSGNTIYF
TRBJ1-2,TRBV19,CASSARGLSYTF
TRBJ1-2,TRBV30,CAWSPDFYGYTF
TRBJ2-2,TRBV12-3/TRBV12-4,CASQGNTGELFF
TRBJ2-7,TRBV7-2,CASSSRGNYEQYF
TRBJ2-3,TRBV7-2,CASSFGGIPRADTQYF
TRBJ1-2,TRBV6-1,CASSDGGRANYGYTF
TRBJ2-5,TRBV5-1,CASTIPGQETQYF
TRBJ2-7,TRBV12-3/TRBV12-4,CASSSTYSYEQYF
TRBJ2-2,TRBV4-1,CASSRPGGPNTGELFF
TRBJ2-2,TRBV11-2,CASSLGDRGPIGELFF
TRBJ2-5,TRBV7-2,CASSPSMIQETQYF
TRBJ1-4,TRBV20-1,CSARNGAEEKLFF
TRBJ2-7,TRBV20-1,CSAGLLEQYF
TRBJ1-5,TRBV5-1,CASSQDSGNQPQHF
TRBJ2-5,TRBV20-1,CSAPGGSQETQYF
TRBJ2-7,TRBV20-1,CSATRGEYEQYF
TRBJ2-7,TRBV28,CASSLGMGREYEQYF
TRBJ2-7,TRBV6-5,CASSYRDGVYEQYF
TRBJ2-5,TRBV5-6,CASSFEGVGGTQYF
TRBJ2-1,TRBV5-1,CASSLNGEPYNEQFF
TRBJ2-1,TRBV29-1,CSTGGGLNEQFF
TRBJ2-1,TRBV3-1,CASSYQGYNEQFF
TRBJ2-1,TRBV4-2,CASSQDSGGGRQFF
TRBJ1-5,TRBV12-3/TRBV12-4,CASSGGGSSNQPQHF
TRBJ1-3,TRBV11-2,CASSFRGAGNTIYF
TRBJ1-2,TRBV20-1,CSASPGGGGYTF
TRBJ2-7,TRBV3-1,CASSQAGNPYEQYF
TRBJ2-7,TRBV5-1,CASSLEPVYEQYF
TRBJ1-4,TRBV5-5,CASSIRGQFNEKLFF
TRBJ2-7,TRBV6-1,CASSEGEAYEQYF
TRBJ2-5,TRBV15,CATSSLDPTAQETQYF